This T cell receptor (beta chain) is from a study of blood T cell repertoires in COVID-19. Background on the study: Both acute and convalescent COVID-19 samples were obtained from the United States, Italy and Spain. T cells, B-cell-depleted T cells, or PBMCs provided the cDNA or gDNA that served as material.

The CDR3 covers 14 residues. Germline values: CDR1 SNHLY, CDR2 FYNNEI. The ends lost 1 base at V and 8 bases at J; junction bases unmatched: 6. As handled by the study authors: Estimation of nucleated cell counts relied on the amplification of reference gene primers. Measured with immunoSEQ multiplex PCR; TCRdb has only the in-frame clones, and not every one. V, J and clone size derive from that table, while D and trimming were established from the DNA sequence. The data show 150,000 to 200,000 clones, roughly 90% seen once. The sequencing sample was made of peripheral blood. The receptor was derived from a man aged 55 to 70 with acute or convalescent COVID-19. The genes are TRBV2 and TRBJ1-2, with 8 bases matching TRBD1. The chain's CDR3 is CASSEETGAVGYTF. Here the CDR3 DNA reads TGTGCCAGCAGTGAAGAGACAGGGGCCGTAGGCTACACCTTC.